This section outlines one T cell receptor beta chain sequence together with its context. Its antigen is not known. These data come from a study of graft-versus-host responses after intestinal transplantation. This CDR3 has 17 residues. The germline V gene encodes CDR1 GTSNPN and CDR2 SVGIG (reference sequence). The V end lost 1 base, the J end lost 11 bases, and 24 bases lay between the germline ends. Points from the study as a whole: Detected in recipient marrow were GvH clones, some of which were first observed in ileum or blood. Declines in HvG clones occurring early post-transplant were associated with peak circulating GvH clone levels.

Data came from immunoSEQ multiplex PCR; TCRdb stores just in-frame clones and leaves some out. Altogether roughly 100,000 clones are present, about 90% being singletons, with the ten largest covering around 0.96%. This clonotype originated in a human donor who received an intestinal transplant. V gene TRBV30 combines with J gene TRBJ1-6; D gene ambiguous. The specimen was unstimulated CD4+ T cells sorted from spleen or lymph node cells, collected before intestinal transplant. CDR3: CAWSAQGRISLGTPLHF. DNA for the CDR3: TGTGCCTGGAGTGCCCAAGGAAGGATTTCCCTGGGGACACCCCTCCACTTT.